Listed below are T cell receptor beta chains from one sample, sequenced in a study of breast tumors, draining lymph nodes, adjacent tissues. Each CDR3 protein is one row after TCRdb ran MiXCR on the multiplex PCR reads. Of under 350,000 distinct CDR3 sequences in the sample, 30% to 35% were seen once. Sequencing input: axillary lymph node tissue. The receptor set was obtained from a female donor with breast cancer. Some clones in this sample may be carry-over from other donors' samples. CDR3s include the opening cysteine and the closing phenylalanine or tryptophan. D genes are given only for firm matches. Not every row has a clone size; where given, it reads once, few, many or a size class.

D gene: TRBD2; clone size: .; V gene: TRBV3-1; J gene: TRBJ2-7; CDR3 length: 15; CDR3 DNA: TGTGCCAGCAGCCTTTCCTGGCTAGCGGGCTACGAGCAGTACTTC; CDR3 protein: CASSLSWLAGYEQYF
D gene: TRBD2; clone size: many; V gene: TRBV5-4; J gene: TRBJ2-5; CDR3 length: 13; CDR3 DNA: TGTGCCTACCTACTCCGGGGGGAAGAGACCCAGTACTTC; CDR3 protein: CAYLLRGEETQYF
D gene: .; clone size: many; V gene: TRBV6-1; J gene: TRBJ2-5; CDR3 length: 13; CDR3 DNA: TGTGCCAGCAGTGAAACTCTCCAAGAGACCCAGTACTTC; CDR3 protein: CASSETLQETQYF
D gene: .; clone size: many; V gene: TRBV12-3/TRBV12-4; J gene: TRBJ2-3; CDR3 length: 13; CDR3 DNA: TGTGCCAGCAGTTTACACAGCACAGATACGCAGTATTTT; CDR3 protein: CASSLHSTDTQYF
D gene: TRBD2; clone size: many; V gene: TRBV7-2; J gene: TRBJ2-3; CDR3 length: 16; CDR3 DNA: TGTGCCAGCAGCTTAGGTCTACTAGCGGGAGCGGATACGCAGTATTTT; CDR3 protein: CASSLGLLAGADTQYF
D gene: TRBD1; clone size: many; V gene: TRBV12-3/TRBV12-4; J gene: TRBJ2-5; CDR3 length: 13; CDR3 DNA: TGTGCCAGCAGTCAGGGACAGCAAGAGACCCAGTACTTC; CDR3 protein: CASSQGQQETQYF
D gene: TRBD1; clone size: many; V gene: TRBV11-3; J gene: TRBJ1-2; CDR3 length: 17; CDR3 DNA: TGTGCCAGCAGCTCCAATCCTAGCCGGGACAGATCATATGGCTACACCTTC; CDR3 protein: CASSSNPSRDRSYGYTF
D gene: .; clone size: many; V gene: TRBV4-1; J gene: TRBJ2-1; CDR3 length: 14; CDR3 DNA: TGCGCCAGCAGCCCGCTAGGGGGCTACAATGAGCAGTTCTTC; CDR3 protein: CASSPLGGYNEQFF
D gene: .; clone size: .; V gene: TRBV4-1; J gene: TRBJ1-3; CDR3 length: 17; CDR3 DNA: TGCGCCAGCAGCCAAGAGGAAGGGGTTTTCTCTGGAAACACCATATATTTT; CDR3 protein: CASSQEEGVFSGNTIYF
D gene: TRBD2; clone size: many; V gene: TRBV19; J gene: TRBJ2-3; CDR3 length: 18; CDR3 DNA: TGTGCCAGTAGTGGACTAGCGGGAGGTTGGGGTAGCACAGATACGCAGTATTTT; CDR3 protein: CASSGLAGGWGSTDTQYF
D gene: .; clone size: many; V gene: TRBV12-3/TRBV12-4; J gene: TRBJ2-2; CDR3 length: 15; CDR3 DNA: TGTGCCAGCAGTTTAGGGGTCCTGAACACCGGGGAGCTGTTTTTT; CDR3 protein: CASSLGVLNTGELFF
D gene: .; clone size: many; V gene: TRBV5-4; J gene: TRBJ2-7; CDR3 length: 15; CDR3 DNA: TGTGCCAGCAGCTACAAGGGGGGTCCGGGATACGAGCAGTACTTC; CDR3 protein: CASSYKGGPGYEQYF
D gene: .; clone size: few; V gene: TRBV27; J gene: TRBJ1-6; CDR3 length: 16; CDR3 DNA: TGTGCCAGCAGTTTAAGGCCGGGGGGATATGATTCACCCCTCCACTTT; CDR3 protein: CASSLRPGGYDSPLHF
D gene: .; clone size: few; V gene: TRBV6-5; J gene: TRBJ2-5; CDR3 length: 13; CDR3 DNA: TGTGCCAGCAGTCACTCCCGGGACGCCTCCCAGTACTTC; CDR3 protein: CASSHSRDASQYF
D gene: .; clone size: .; V gene: TRBV20-1; J gene: TRBJ2-5; CDR3 length: 12; CDR3 DNA: TGCAGTGCTGACAACAGCGCCGAGACCCAGCACTTC; CDR3 protein: CSADNSAETQHF
D gene: .; clone size: few; V gene: TRBV3-1; J gene: TRBJ1-3; CDR3 length: 14; CDR3 DNA: TGTGCCAGCGCCGGGGGGTTGTCGGGAAACACCATATATTTT; CDR3 protein: CASAGGLSGNTIYF
D gene: .; clone size: few; V gene: TRBV3-1; J gene: TRBJ2-7; CDR3 length: 12; CDR3 DNA: TGTGCCAGCAGCCGGGTAGTGGGCGAGCAGTACTTC; CDR3 protein: CASSRVVGEQYF
D gene: .; clone size: .; V gene: TRBV20-1; J gene: TRBJ2-7; CDR3 length: 12; CDR3 DNA: TGCAGTGCTAGAGGTGATCGCTACGAGCAGCACTTC; CDR3 protein: CSARGDRYEQHF
D gene: .; clone size: many; V gene: TRBV6-6; J gene: TRBJ2-7; CDR3 length: 14; CDR3 DNA: TGTGCCAGCAGTTACTCCAGACGGCCCCACGAGCAGTACTTC; CDR3 protein: CASSYSRRPHEQYF
D gene: .; clone size: .; V gene: TRBV2; J gene: TRBJ2-5; CDR3 length: 11; CDR3 DNA: TGTGCCAGCAGTGAACAAGGGACCCAGTACTTC; CDR3 protein: CASSEQGTQYF
D gene: TRBD2; clone size: many; V gene: TRBV7-3; J gene: TRBJ2-1; CDR3 length: 19; CDR3 DNA: TGTGCCAGCAGCCTCGGTTTGAGGAGCGGCGGGAGTGGTTGGAATGAGCAGTTCTTC; CDR3 protein: CASSLGLRSGGSGWNEQFF
D gene: TRBD2; clone size: many; V gene: TRBV11-2; J gene: TRBJ2-3; CDR3 length: 16; CDR3 DNA: TGTGCCAGCAGGAGGACTAGCGGGAGGTACACAGATACGCAGTATTTT; CDR3 protein: CASRRTSGRYTDTQYF
D gene: .; clone size: .; V gene: TRBV6-5; J gene: TRBJ2-6; CDR3 length: 14; CDR3 DNA: TGTGCCAGCAGTCTTTTCCCTGGGGCCAACGTCCTGACTTTC; CDR3 protein: CASSLFPGANVLTF
D gene: .; clone size: few; V gene: TRBV30; J gene: TRBJ1-4; CDR3 length: 13; CDR3 DNA: TGTGCCTGCACCGGTTCACCTAATGAAAAACTGTTTTTT; CDR3 protein: CACTGSPNEKLFF
D gene: .; clone size: .; V gene: TRBV3-1; J gene: TRBJ2-7; CDR3 length: 14; CDR3 DNA: TGTGCCAGCAGACCCTCAGGGTCCCACACCGAGCAGTACTTC; CDR3 protein: CASRPSGSHTEQYF
D gene: .; clone size: .; V gene: TRBV20-1; J gene: TRBJ1-2; CDR3 length: 12; CDR3 DNA: TGCGGTGCTAGGGGGGTAAACTATGGCTCCACCTTC; CDR3 protein: CGARGVNYGSTF
D gene: .; clone size: many; V gene: TRBV6-4; J gene: TRBJ2-1; CDR3 length: 16; CDR3 DNA: TGTGCCAGCAGTGGCAATACAGGGAAGTCCTACAATGAGCAGTTCTTC; CDR3 protein: CASSGNTGKSYNEQFF
D gene: .; clone size: .; V gene: TRBV5-4; J gene: TRBJ2-1; CDR3 length: 12; CDR3 DNA: TGTGCCAGCAGCATAAGGACAGCGGAGCAGTTCTTC; CDR3 protein: CASSIRTAEQFF
D gene: .; clone size: many; V gene: TRBV7-9; J gene: TRBJ1-3; CDR3 length: 16; CDR3 DNA: TGTGCCAGCAGCTTAGGAGTCTCCTACTCTGGAAACACCATATATTTT; CDR3 protein: CASSLGVSYSGNTIYF
D gene: .; clone size: many; V gene: TRBV9; J gene: TRBJ1-4; CDR3 length: 15; CDR3 DNA: TGTGCCAGCAGCGTCGGGGGGACAACTAATGAAAAACTGTTTTTT; CDR3 protein: CASSVGGTTNEKLFF
D gene: TRBD2; clone size: many; V gene: TRBV19; J gene: TRBJ2-1; CDR3 length: 15; CDR3 DNA: TGTGCCTCCCAGGCAGGGACTAGCGGATACAATGAGCAGTTCTTC; CDR3 protein: CASQAGTSGYNEQFF
D gene: TRBD1; clone size: many; V gene: TRBV10-3; J gene: TRBJ2-1; CDR3 length: 14; CDR3 DNA: TGTGCCATCAGGGGGACAGTGCCTTACAATGAGCAGTTCTTC; CDR3 protein: CAIRGTVPYNEQFF
D gene: .; clone size: many; V gene: TRBV2; J gene: TRBJ2-7; CDR3 length: 15; CDR3 DNA: TGTGCCAGCACCGTAGGAGGGGCAAGCTCCTACGAGCAGTACTTC; CDR3 protein: CASTVGGASSYEQYF
D gene: TRBD2; clone size: many; V gene: TRBV12-3/TRBV12-4; J gene: TRBJ2-1; CDR3 length: 15; CDR3 DNA: TGTGCCAGCAGGGGATCTAGCGGCGATAAAATTGAGCAGTTCTTC; CDR3 protein: CASRGSSGDKIEQFF
D gene: .; clone size: many; V gene: TRBV29-1; J gene: TRBJ1-6; CDR3 length: 13; CDR3 DNA: TGCAGCGTTGGGACCGGACTTAATTCACCCCTCCACTTT; CDR3 protein: CSVGTGLNSPLHF
D gene: TRBD2; clone size: many; V gene: TRBV3-1; J gene: TRBJ2-1; CDR3 length: 15; CDR3 DNA: TGTGCCAGCAGCCGGTATAGCGGGAGGGGATATGAGCAGTTCTTC; CDR3 protein: CASSRYSGRGYEQFF
D gene: .; clone size: .; V gene: TRBV14; J gene: TRBJ1-2; CDR3 length: 14; CDR3 DNA: TGTGCCAGCAGCCAAGATCCCAGTCGACGAGGCTACACCTTC; CDR3 protein: CASSQDPSRRGYTF
D gene: .; clone size: many; V gene: TRBV20-1; J gene: TRBJ1-2; CDR3 length: 13; CDR3 DNA: TGCAGTGCTGGTAGGGACGGTGCCTATGGCTACACCTTC; CDR3 protein: CSAGRDGAYGYTF
D gene: TRBD2; clone size: many; V gene: TRBV12-3/TRBV12-4; J gene: TRBJ2-3; CDR3 length: 15; CDR3 DNA: TGTGCCATTTCCGGGACTAGCGGGAGTGGTGATACGCAGTATTTT; CDR3 protein: CAISGTSGSGDTQYF
D gene: .; clone size: .; V gene: TRBV7-3; J gene: TRBJ2-1; CDR3 length: 14; CDR3 DNA: TGTGCCAGCAGCTTCTTCACGGACCACAATGAGCAGTTCTTC; CDR3 protein: CASSFFTDHNEQFF
D gene: .; clone size: many; V gene: TRBV6-6; J gene: TRBJ2-5; CDR3 length: 13; CDR3 DNA: TGTGCCAGCAGTTACCTAACGCAAGAGACCCAGTACTTC; CDR3 protein: CASSYLTQETQYF
D gene: TRBD2; clone size: .; V gene: TRBV7-9; J gene: TRBJ2-5; CDR3 length: 16; CDR3 DNA: TGTGCCAGCAGCATCGGACTAGCGGGAGGGCGGGAGACCCAGTACTTC; CDR3 protein: CASSIGLAGGRETQYF
D gene: .; clone size: many; V gene: TRBV4-3; J gene: TRBJ2-3; CDR3 length: 15; CDR3 DNA: TGCGCCAGCAGCCAATCGTGGTCCGGTAGAGATACGCAGTATTTT; CDR3 protein: CASSQSWSGRDTQYF
D gene: .; clone size: many; V gene: TRBV5-4; J gene: TRBJ2-3; CDR3 length: 14; CDR3 DNA: TGTGCCAGCGGGGAGGGGGGGAGGGAAGATACGCAGTATTTT; CDR3 protein: CASGEGGREDTQYF
D gene: .; clone size: .; V gene: TRBV2; J gene: TRBJ2-7; CDR3 length: 16; CDR3 DNA: TGTGCCAGCAGTGAAGTTCCGGGATCCCCTTCCCACGAGCAGTACTTC; CDR3 protein: CASSEVPGSPSHEQYF
D gene: TRBD2; clone size: many; V gene: TRBV2; J gene: TRBJ2-1; CDR3 length: 14; CDR3 DNA: TGTGCCAGCAGCGGGACTAGCGGACACAATGAGCAGTTCTTC; CDR3 protein: CASSGTSGHNEQFF
D gene: TRBD2; clone size: many; V gene: TRBV7-2; J gene: TRBJ2-1; CDR3 length: 17; CDR3 DNA: TGTGCCAGCAGCTCTCGACTAGCGGGAGTGATATACAATGAGCAGTTCTTC; CDR3 protein: CASSSRLAGVIYNEQFF
D gene: .; clone size: .; V gene: TRBV6-6; J gene: TRBJ1-5; CDR3 length: 13; CDR3 DNA: TGTGCCAGCGGGGGGGGGCATGGTCAGCCCCAGCACTTT; CDR3 protein: CASGGGHGQPQHF